Listed below are T cell receptor beta chains from one sample, sequenced in a study of control samples from healthy donors and cancer patients. Method: immunoSEQ multiplex PCR; TCRdb's copy keeps in-frame clones and lacks some. The table has under 200,000 clones, 91% seen once. Material for sequencing was blood. The receptor source for this set is a woman aged 25 to 39 in good health. Each CDR3 is given with its conserved first and last residue. D genes are given only for firm matches. Expanded clones are given a class, and other clones once, few, many or no size at all.

size: NA
V: TRBV15
D: TRBD1
J: TRBJ1-4
DNA: TGTGCCACCAGGTCCGGGACAGGGGCATGGGAAAAACTGTTTTTT
CDR3: CATRSGTGAWEKLFF

size: NA
V: TRBV6-6
D: TRBD1
J: TRBJ1-1
DNA: TGTGCCAGCAGTTACCGGACAGGGGAAGCTTTCTTT
CDR3: CASSYRTGEAFF

size: few
V: TRBV6-1
D: NA
J: TRBJ2-1
DNA: TGTGCCAGCAGTGAACTCCAGGGAAGCTACAATGAGCAGTTCTTC
CDR3: CASSELQGSYNEQFF

size: NA
V: TRBV5-6
D: TRBD1
J: TRBJ1-6
DNA: TGTGCCAGCAGCTTTTTCGGACAGGGAAGGAATTCACCCCTCCACTTT
CDR3: CASSFFGQGRNSPLHF

size: NA
V: TRBV7-9
D: NA
J: TRBJ1-6
DNA: TGTGCCAGCAGCTTAGACACAACTAATTCACCCCTCCACTTT
CDR3: CASSLDTTNSPLHF

size: NA
V: TRBV27
D: NA
J: TRBJ2-1
DNA: TGTGCCAGCAGTACCCCATCAAGCTCCTACAATGAGCAGTTCTTC
CDR3: CASSTPSSSYNEQFF

size: once
V: TRBV21-1
D: NA
J: TRBJ2-1
DNA: TGTGCCAGCAGCAAAGGAACTAGCGGGGGGTACAATGAGCAGTTCTTC
CDR3: CASSKGTSGGYNEQFF

size: NA
V: TRBV7-9
D: NA
J: TRBJ1-3
DNA: TGTGCCAGCAGCTTAGCTCCCTCTGGAAACACCATATATTTT
CDR3: CASSLAPSGNTIYF

size: NA
V: TRBV4-3
D: TRBD1
J: TRBJ1-6
DNA: TGCGCCAGCAGCCAAGAAATCGGGACAGGGGCTTCACCCCTCCACTTT
CDR3: CASSQEIGTGASPLHF

size: once
V: TRBV25-1
D: TRBD1
J: TRBJ2-7
DNA: TGTGCCAGCAGTGCCTCCGGGACAGGGGGCGAGCAGTACTTC
CDR3: CASSASGTGGEQYF

size: once
V: TRBV12-3/TRBV12-4
D: NA
J: TRBJ1-5
DNA: TGTGCCAGCAGGTTCGGGGGGGGGCAGCCCCAGCATTTT
CDR3: CASRFGGGQPQHF

size: NA
V: TRBV11-2
D: NA
J: TRBJ2-3
DNA: TGTGCCAGCAGCTTAAGGGGGACAGATACGCAGTATTTT
CDR3: CASSLRGTDTQYF

size: NA
V: TRBV29-1
D: TRBD2
J: TRBJ2-1
DNA: TGCAGCGTTGGCCCTTTAGCGGGAGGGCCAAATGAGCAGTTCTTC
CDR3: CSVGPLAGGPNEQFF

size: NA
V: TRBV10-3
D: NA
J: TRBJ2-7
DNA: TGTGCCATCAGTGAGTCCGGGGTTAGCTCCTACGAGCAGTACTTC
CDR3: CAISESGVSSYEQYF

size: NA
V: TRBV7-8
D: NA
J: TRBJ2-3
DNA: TGTGCCAGCAGCTACTTGGGGGCAGATACGCAGTATTTT
CDR3: CASSYLGADTQYF

size: NA
V: TRBV19
D: TRBD2
J: TRBJ2-7
DNA: TGTGCCAGTAGCCCGACTAGCGGGAAAGCCTACGAGCAGTACTTC
CDR3: CASSPTSGKAYEQYF

size: NA
V: TRBV19
D: NA
J: TRBJ2-3
DNA: TGTGCCAGTAGTAGGGGGGATACGCAGTATTTT
CDR3: CASSRGDTQYF

size: NA
V: TRBV29-1
D: TRBD2
J: TRBJ2-1
DNA: TGCAGCGTTGAAGGTGCGGGAGTTCCCTACAATGAGCAGTTCTTC
CDR3: CSVEGAGVPYNEQFF

size: NA
V: TRBV12-3/TRBV12-4
D: TRBD1
J: TRBJ1-2
DNA: TGTGCCAGCAGCGACAGGGGCTACGGCTACACCTTC
CDR3: CASSDRGYGYTF

size: NA
V: TRBV4-1
D: TRBD1
J: TRBJ2-1
DNA: TGCGCCAGCAGCCAAGGCGACAGGGGTGGCAATGAGCAGTTCTTC
CDR3: CASSQGDRGGNEQFF

size: NA
V: TRBV3-1/TRBV3-2
D: TRBD2
J: TRBJ2-3
DNA: TGTGCCAGCAGCCAAGATGGGAGGGTAACAGATACGCAGTATTTT
CDR3: CASSQDGRVTDTQYF

size: NA
V: TRBV29-1
D: TRBD1
J: TRBJ2-7
DNA: TGCAGCGTTGAGACAGGGGTGATGAACGAGCAGTACTTC
CDR3: CSVETGVMNEQYF

size: once
V: TRBV6-1
D: TRBD1
J: TRBJ2-7
DNA: TGTGCCAGCAGTGAACAGGGGGCCTCCTACGAGCAGTACTTC
CDR3: CASSEQGASYEQYF

size: NA
V: TRBV3-1/TRBV3-2
D: TRBD2
J: TRBJ2-7
DNA: TGTGCCAGCAGCCATCGGACTAGCGGGGGGCCGATCTCCTACGAGCAGTACTTC
CDR3: CASSHRTSGGPISYEQYF

size: NA
V: TRBV1
D: NA
J: TRBJ2-1
DNA: TGCACCAGCAGCCAAGGGCATCATACCTACAATGAGCAGTTCTTC
CDR3: CTSSQGHHTYNEQFF

size: NA
V: TRBV19
D: TRBD1
J: TRBJ2-3
DNA: TGTGCCAGTAGGGGGGACAGGGGGCTAACAGATACGCAGTATTTT
CDR3: CASRGDRGLTDTQYF

size: NA
V: TRBV4-1
D: TRBD2
J: TRBJ2-3
DNA: TGCGCCAGCAGCCAAGCCACTAGCGGGGGGGCAGATACGCAGTATTTT
CDR3: CASSQATSGGADTQYF

size: NA
V: TRBV28
D: TRBD2
J: TRBJ2-7
DNA: TGTGCCAGCAGTCCGGGACTAGCGGGAGGTAACGAGCAGTACTTC
CDR3: CASSPGLAGGNEQYF

size: NA
V: TRBV6-5
D: TRBD1
J: TRBJ2-4
DNA: TGTGCCAGCTCCACAGGGGCGGGAGCCAAAAACATTCAGTACTTC
CDR3: CASSTGAGAKNIQYF

size: NA
V: TRBV25-1
D: NA
J: TRBJ1-6
DNA: TGTGCCAGCAGTGAATCGGGGGGGCGAAATTCACCCCTCCACTTT
CDR3: CASSESGGRNSPLHF

size: once
V: TRBV5-8
D: NA
J: TRBJ1-5
DNA: TGTGCCAGCAGCACCGGACTGAATAGCAATCAGCCCCAGCATTTT
CDR3: CASSTGLNSNQPQHF

size: NA
V: TRBV11-2
D: TRBD2
J: TRBJ2-1
DNA: TGTGCCAGCAGCTCTACTAGCGGGAGTTACAATGAGCAGTTCTTC
CDR3: CASSSTSGSYNEQFF

size: NA
V: TRBV6-5
D: TRBD1
J: TRBJ1-4
DNA: TGTGCCAGCAGTTCACCGGGACAGGGGCATCGGAAACTGTTTTTT
CDR3: CASSSPGQGHRKLFF

size: NA
V: TRBV7-9
D: TRBD1
J: TRBJ1-5
DNA: TGTGCCAGCAGCTTGGGGGACAGGGCGAATCAGCCCCAGCATTTT
CDR3: CASSLGDRANQPQHF

size: NA
V: TRBV6-1
D: NA
J: TRBJ1-5
DNA: TGTGCCAGCACCCTAAGTCCCAATCAGCCCCAGCATTTT
CDR3: CASTLSPNQPQHF

size: NA
V: TRBV5-4
D: NA
J: TRBJ2-1
DNA: TGTGCCAGCAGCTTGCATAACAGCCGGGGTGAGCAGTTCTTC
CDR3: CASSLHNSRGEQFF

size: once
V: TRBV7-3
D: TRBD2
J: TRBJ2-4
DNA: TGTGCCAGCAGCCTAGCGGGAGACAACATTCAGTACTTC
CDR3: CASSLAGDNIQYF

size: NA
V: TRBV5-1
D: NA
J: TRBJ2-7
DNA: TGCGCCAGCAGCTTGGGGGGTTATTTC
CDR3: CASSLGGYF

size: NA
V: TRBV5-6
D: NA
J: TRBJ1-6
DNA: TGTGCCAGCAGCTTGGGGTCCCGAAATTCACCCCTCCACTTT
CDR3: CASSLGSRNSPLHF

size: once
V: TRBV25-1
D: TRBD2
J: TRBJ2-1
DNA: TGTGCCAGCAGTGAATTGGATAGCGGGGGGCACAATGAGCAGTTCTTC
CDR3: CASSELDSGGHNEQFF

size: once
V: TRBV5-1
D: NA
J: TRBJ2-1
DNA: TGCGCCAGCAGCTTGGACTATTACAATGAGCAGTTCTTC
CDR3: CASSLDYYNEQFF

size: NA
V: TRBV7-2
D: NA
J: TRBJ2-7
DNA: TGTGCCAGCAGCACATATACAGGATACGAGCAGTACTTC
CDR3: CASSTYTGYEQYF

size: NA
V: TRBV27
D: TRBD2
J: TRBJ2-1
DNA: TGTGCCAGCAGTCCCCCGACTAGCGGGAGGGCCGGCGAGCAGTTCTTC
CDR3: CASSPPTSGRAGEQFF

size: NA
V: TRBV7-6
D: TRBD2
J: TRBJ2-3
DNA: TGTGCCAGCAGCTTAGTTCTAGCGGGAGCAGATACGCAGTATTTT
CDR3: CASSLVLAGADTQYF

size: NA
V: TRBV30
D: TRBD1
J: TRBJ1-4
DNA: TGTGCCTGGAGCCCGGGACAGGGGGATGAAAAACTGTTTTTT
CDR3: CAWSPGQGDEKLFF

size: few
V: TRBV4-2
D: NA
J: TRBJ2-7
DNA: TGTGCCAGCAGCCAAGATTCCGGCAACGAGCAGTACTTC
CDR3: CASSQDSGNEQYF

size: NA
V: TRBV10-3
D: TRBD2
J: TRBJ2-1
DNA: TGTGCCATCAGTGAAAGTCTAGCGGGAGAGCAGTTCTTC
CDR3: CAISESLAGEQFF

size: NA
V: TRBV19
D: NA
J: TRBJ2-3
DNA: TGTGCCAGTAGTCCGACCACAGATACGCAGTATTTT
CDR3: CASSPTTDTQYF

size: once
V: TRBV19
D: TRBD2
J: TRBJ2-1
DNA: TGTGCCAGTAGTATTCTAGCGGGGGGGGATGAGCAGTTCTTC
CDR3: CASSILAGGDEQFF

size: NA
V: TRBV2
D: NA
J: TRBJ2-2
DNA: TGTGCCAGCAGTGACAGGGAGGGGGAGCTGTTTTTT
CDR3: CASSDREGELFF

size: NA
V: TRBV6-4
D: TRBD2
J: TRBJ2-3
DNA: TGTGCCAGCAGCCGACTAGCGGGGGGGTCCGATACGCAGTATTTT
CDR3: CASSRLAGGSDTQYF

size: NA
V: TRBV6-5
D: NA
J: TRBJ1-5
DNA: TGTGCCAGCAGTTACTCAGGGTATGGCAATCAGCCCCAGCATTTT
CDR3: CASSYSGYGNQPQHF

size: NA
V: TRBV5-4
D: NA
J: TRBJ1-3
DNA: TGTGCCAGCAGCTTGGCCAACTCTGGAAACACCATATATTTT
CDR3: CASSLANSGNTIYF

size: once
V: TRBV3-1/TRBV3-2
D: TRBD2
J: TRBJ2-3
DNA: TGTGCCAGCAGCCACTCCGGGACTAGCGGAGATACGCAGTATTTT
CDR3: CASSHSGTSGDTQYF

size: NA
V: TRBV24-1
D: NA
J: TRBJ2-6
DNA: TGTGCCACCAGTGATGACAGGAACTCTGGGGCCAACGTCCTGACTTTC
CDR3: CATSDDRNSGANVLTF

size: NA
V: TRBV5-1
D: TRBD1
J: TRBJ1-1
DNA: TGCGCCAGCAGCTTGAGGACAGGGGGCACTGAAGCTTTCTTT
CDR3: CASSLRTGGTEAFF

size: NA
V: TRBV25-1
D: NA
J: TRBJ1-6
DNA: TGTGCCAGCAGTGATCCCCCGGGACACTATAATTCACCCCTCCACTTT
CDR3: CASSDPPGHYNSPLHF

size: NA
V: TRBV4-3
D: TRBD1
J: TRBJ2-6
DNA: TGCGCCAGCAGCCAGGGACAGGGTCTAGGGGCCAACGTCCTGACTTTC
CDR3: CASSQGQGLGANVLTF

size: NA
V: TRBV6-1
D: TRBD2
J: TRBJ2-7
DNA: TGTGCCAGCAGTGACGGGGGGGCCAGCTACGAGCAGTACTTC
CDR3: CASSDGGASYEQYF

size: once
V: TRBV25-1
D: TRBD1
J: TRBJ1-4
DNA: TGTGCCAGCAGTGACCGACAGGGGGCAGGGGAAAAACTGTTTTTT
CDR3: CASSDRQGAGEKLFF